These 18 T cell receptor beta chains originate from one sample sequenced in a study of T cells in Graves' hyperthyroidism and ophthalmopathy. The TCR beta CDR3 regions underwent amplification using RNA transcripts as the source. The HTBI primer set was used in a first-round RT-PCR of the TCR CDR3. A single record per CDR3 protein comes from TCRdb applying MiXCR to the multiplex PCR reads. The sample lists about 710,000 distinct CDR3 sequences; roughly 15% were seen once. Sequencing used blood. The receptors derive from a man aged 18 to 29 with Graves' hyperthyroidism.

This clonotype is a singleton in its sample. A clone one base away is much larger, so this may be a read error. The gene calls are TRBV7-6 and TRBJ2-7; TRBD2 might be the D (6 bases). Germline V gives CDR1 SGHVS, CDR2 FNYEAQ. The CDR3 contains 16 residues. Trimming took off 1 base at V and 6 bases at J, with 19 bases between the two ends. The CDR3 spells CASSLVERGAECEQYF. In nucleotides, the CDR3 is TGTGCCAGCAGCTTAGTCGAGCGCGGGGCAGAATGCGAGCAGTACTTC.

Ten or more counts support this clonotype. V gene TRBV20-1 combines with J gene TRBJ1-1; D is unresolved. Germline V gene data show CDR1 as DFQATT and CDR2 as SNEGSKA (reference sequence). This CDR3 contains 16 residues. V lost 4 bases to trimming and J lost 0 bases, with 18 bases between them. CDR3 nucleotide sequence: TGCAGTGCTATGGGTGGGGAGGTATACATGAACACTGAAGCTTTCTTT. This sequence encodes CSAMGGEVYMNTEAFF.

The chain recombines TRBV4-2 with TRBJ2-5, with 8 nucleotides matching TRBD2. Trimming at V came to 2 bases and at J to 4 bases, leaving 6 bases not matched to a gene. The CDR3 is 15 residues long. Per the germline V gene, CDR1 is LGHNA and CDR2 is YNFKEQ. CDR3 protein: CASSQTGTSAETQYF. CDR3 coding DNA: TGTGCCAGCAGCCAAACCGGGACTAGTGCAGAGACCCAGTACTTC.

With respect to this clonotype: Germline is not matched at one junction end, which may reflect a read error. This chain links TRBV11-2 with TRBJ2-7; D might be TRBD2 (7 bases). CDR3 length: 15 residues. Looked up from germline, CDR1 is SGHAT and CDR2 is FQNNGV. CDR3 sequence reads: CASSPRGGAGIEQYF. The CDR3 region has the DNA TGCGCCAGCAGCCCGAGGGGGGGGGCGGGAATCGAGCAGTACTTC. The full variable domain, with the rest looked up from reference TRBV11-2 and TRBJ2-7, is EAGVAQSPRYKIIEKRQSVAFWCNPISGHATLYWYQQILGQGPKLLIQFQNNGVVDDSQLPKDRFSAERLKGVDSTLKIQPAKLEDSAVYLCASSPRGGAGIEQYFGPGTRLTVT.

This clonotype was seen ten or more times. The DNA of the CDR3 is TGTGCCAGCTCTCAGAAACAAGGAGGGGGCTTCAATCAGCCCCAGCATTTT. Protein product: CASSQKQGGGFNQPQHF. The chain links TRBV18 to TRBJ1-5; 7 positions match TRBD1. CDR1 is KGHSH and CDR2 is LQKENI in the germline V gene. There are 17 residues in the CDR3. V shed 6 bases and J 3 bases; nucleotides not matched to a gene: 14.

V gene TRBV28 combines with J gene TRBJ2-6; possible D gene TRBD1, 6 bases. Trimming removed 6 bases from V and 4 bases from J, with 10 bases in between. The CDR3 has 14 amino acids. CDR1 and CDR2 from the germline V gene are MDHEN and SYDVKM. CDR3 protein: CASRLRGGANVLTF. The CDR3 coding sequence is TGTGCCAGCAGACTGAGGGGGGGGGCCAACGTCCTGACTTTC.

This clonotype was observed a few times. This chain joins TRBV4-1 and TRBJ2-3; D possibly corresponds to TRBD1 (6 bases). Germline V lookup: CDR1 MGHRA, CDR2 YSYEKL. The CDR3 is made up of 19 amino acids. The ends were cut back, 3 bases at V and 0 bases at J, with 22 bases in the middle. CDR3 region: CASSHGSSLKGQSTDTQYF. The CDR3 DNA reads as TGCGCCAGCAGCCATGGTTCATCTCTTAAAGGACAGAGCACAGATACGCAGTATTTT.

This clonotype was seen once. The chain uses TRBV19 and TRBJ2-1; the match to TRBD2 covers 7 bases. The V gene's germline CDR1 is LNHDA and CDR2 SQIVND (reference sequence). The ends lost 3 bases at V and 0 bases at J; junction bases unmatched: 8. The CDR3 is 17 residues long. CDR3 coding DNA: TGTGCCAGTAGTATTCGACTCACGGGGGGCTCCTACAATGAGCAGTTCTTC. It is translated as CASSIRLTGGSYNEQFF.

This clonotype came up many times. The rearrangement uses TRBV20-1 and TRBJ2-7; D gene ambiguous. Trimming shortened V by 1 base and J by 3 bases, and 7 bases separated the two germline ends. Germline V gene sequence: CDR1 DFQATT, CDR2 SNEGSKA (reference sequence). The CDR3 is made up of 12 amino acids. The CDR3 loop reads CSARVTNYEQYF. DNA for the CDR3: TGCAGTGCTAGAGTCACTAACTACGAGCAGTACTTC.

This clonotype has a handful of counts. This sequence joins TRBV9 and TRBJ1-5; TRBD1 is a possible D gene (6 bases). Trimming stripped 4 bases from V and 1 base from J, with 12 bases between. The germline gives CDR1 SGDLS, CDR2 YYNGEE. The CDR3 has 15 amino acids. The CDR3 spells CASSPGGQSNQPQHF. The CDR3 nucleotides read TGTGCCAGCAGCCCTGGGGGCCAGAGCAATCAGCCCCAGCATTTT.

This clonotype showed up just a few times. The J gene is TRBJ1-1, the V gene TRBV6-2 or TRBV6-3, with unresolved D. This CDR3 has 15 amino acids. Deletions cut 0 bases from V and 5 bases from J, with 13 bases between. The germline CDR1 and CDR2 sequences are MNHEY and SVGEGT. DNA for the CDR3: TGTGCCAGCAGTTACTCCCTCTGGGGAGGAACTGAAGCTTTCTTT. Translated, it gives CASSYSLWGGTEAFF.

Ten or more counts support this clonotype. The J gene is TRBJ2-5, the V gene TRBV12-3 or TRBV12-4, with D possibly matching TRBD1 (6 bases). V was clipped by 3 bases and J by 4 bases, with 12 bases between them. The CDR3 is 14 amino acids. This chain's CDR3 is CASSFGGSVETQYF. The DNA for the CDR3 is TGTGCCAGCAGTTTTGGGGGCTCCGTAGAGACCCAGTACTTC.

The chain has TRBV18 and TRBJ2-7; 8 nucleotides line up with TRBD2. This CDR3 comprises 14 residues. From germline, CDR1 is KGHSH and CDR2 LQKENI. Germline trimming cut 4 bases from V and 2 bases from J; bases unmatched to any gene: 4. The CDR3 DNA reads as TGTGCCAGCTCACGTCGGGAGGGGGCCTACGAGCAGTACTTC. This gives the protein CASSRREGAYEQYF. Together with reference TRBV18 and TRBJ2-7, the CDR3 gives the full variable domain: NAGVMQNPRHLVRRRGQEARLRCSPMKGHSHVYWYRQLPEEGLKFMVYLQKENIIDESGMPKERFSAEFPKEGPSILRIQQVVRGDSAAYFCASSRREGAYEQYFGPGTRLTVT.

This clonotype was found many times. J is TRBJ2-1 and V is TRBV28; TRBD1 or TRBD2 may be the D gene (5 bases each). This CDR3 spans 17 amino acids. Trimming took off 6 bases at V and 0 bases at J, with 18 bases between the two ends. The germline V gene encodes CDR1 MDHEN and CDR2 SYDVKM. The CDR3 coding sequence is TGTGCCAGCAGCCCACTCAGGGACCACAGCTCCTACAATGAGCAGTTCTTC. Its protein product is CASSPLRDHSSYNEQFF.

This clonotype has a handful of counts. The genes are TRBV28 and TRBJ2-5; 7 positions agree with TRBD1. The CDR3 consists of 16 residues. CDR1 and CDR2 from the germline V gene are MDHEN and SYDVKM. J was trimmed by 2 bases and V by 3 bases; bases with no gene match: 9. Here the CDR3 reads CASSFGLGGMQETQYF. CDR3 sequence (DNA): TGTGCCAGCAGTTTTGGATTAGGGGGCATGCAAGAGACCCAGTACTTC.

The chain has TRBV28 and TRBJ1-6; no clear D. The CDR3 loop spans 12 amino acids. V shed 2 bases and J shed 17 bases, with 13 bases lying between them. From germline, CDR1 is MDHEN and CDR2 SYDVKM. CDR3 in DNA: TGTGCCAGCAGTTTAAATTTTGGGCCCGTCCACTTT. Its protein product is CASSLNFGPVHF.

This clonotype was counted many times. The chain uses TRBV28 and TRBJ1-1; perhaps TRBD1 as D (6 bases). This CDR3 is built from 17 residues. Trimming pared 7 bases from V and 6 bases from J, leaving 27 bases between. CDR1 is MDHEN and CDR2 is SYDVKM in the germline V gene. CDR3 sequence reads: CASTPIGGRPGSAEAFF. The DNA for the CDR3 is TGTGCCAGCACCCCGATCGGGGGGCGCCCCGGAAGCGCTGAAGCTTTCTTT.

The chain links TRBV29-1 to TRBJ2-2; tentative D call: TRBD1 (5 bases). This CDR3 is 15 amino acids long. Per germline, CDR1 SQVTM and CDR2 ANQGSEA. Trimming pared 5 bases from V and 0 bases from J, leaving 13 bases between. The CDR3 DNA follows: TGCAGCGTTACTGGGCAGGGCGCGAACACCGGGGAGCTGTTTTTT. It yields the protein CSVTGQGANTGELFF.